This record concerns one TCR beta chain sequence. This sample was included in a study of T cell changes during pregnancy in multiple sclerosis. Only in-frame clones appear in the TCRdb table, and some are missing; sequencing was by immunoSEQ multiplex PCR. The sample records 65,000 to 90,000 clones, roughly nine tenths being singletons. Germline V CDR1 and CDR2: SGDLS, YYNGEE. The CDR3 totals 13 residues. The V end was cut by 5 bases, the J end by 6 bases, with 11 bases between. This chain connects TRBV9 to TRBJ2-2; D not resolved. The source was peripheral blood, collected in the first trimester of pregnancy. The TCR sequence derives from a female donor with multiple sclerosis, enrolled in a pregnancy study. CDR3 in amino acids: CASRQVGSGELFF. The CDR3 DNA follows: TGTGCCAGCAGACAAGTGGGCTCCGGGGAGCTGTTTTTT.